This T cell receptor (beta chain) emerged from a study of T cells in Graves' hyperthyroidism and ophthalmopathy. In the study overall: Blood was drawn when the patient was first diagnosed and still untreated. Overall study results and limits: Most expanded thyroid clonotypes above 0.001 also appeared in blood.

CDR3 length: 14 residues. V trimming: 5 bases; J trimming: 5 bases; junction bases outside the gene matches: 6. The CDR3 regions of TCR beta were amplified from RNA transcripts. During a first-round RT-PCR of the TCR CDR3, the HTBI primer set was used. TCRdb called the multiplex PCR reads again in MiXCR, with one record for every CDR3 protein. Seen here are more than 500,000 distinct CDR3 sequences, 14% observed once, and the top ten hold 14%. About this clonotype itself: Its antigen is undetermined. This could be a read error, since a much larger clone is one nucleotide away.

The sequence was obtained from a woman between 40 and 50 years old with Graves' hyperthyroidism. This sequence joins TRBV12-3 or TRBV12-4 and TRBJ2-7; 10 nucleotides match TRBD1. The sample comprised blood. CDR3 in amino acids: CASSTGTGDHEQYF. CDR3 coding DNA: TGTGCCAGCAGTACCGGGACAGGGGACCACGAGCAGTACTTC.